This TCR beta chain derives from a study of blood T cells in healthy people across ages. Primers used in a second PCR of roughly 7 to 12 cycles were a sample-barcoded 5' primer and a J-beta primer mix. TCRdb redid the calling of the 5' RACE reads with MiXCR, one entry per CDR3 protein. The sample gives around 1,500,000 distinct CDR3 sequences, 42% of which show up once; 7.9% is in the top ten. CDR1 and CDR2 (germline): MNHEY, SMNVEV (reference sequence). Trimming stripped 3 bases from V and 6 bases from J, with 15 bases between. This CDR3 spans 14 amino acids. The sequenced material came from blood. This TCR was sampled from a woman between 18 and 29 years old in good health. This chain connects TRBV27 to TRBJ2-7; D tentatively fits TRBD1 or TRBD2 (6 bases each). For the CDR3, the DNA is TGTGCCAGCAGTTTTGGAGGGGGGTATGGCGAGCAGTACTTC. It specifies CASSFGGGYGEQYF.